Below are 3 T cell receptor beta chains sequenced from a single sample in a study of T cells in Graves' hyperthyroidism and ophthalmopathy. Using RNA transcripts as the source, TCR beta CDR3 regions were amplified. First-round RT-PCR of the TCR CDR3 relied on the HTBI primer set. TCRdb re-called the multiplex PCR reads through MiXCR, storing one row per CDR3 protein. The table shows around 580,000 distinct CDR3 sequences, with roughly 46% occurring only once. Sequenced input: peripheral blood or thyroid tissue (not recorded which). Receptor source: a woman aged 18-30 years with Graves' hyperthyroidism.

This clonotype came up a few times. The J gene is TRBJ2-1, the V gene TRBV25-1; no clear D gene. V dropped 4 bases and J dropped 3 bases, with 7 bases sitting between them. CDR3 length: 13 residues. Germline V CDR1 and CDR2: MGHDK, SYGVNS. This CDR3 is CASSGSIYNEQFF. DNA for the CDR3: TGTGCCAGCAGTGGTTCCATCTACAATGAGCAGTTCTTC.

This clonotype appeared a few times. The chain carries TRBV27 and TRBJ2-7; D remains unclear. Germline CDR1 MNHEY, CDR2 SMNVEV (reference sequence). This CDR3 is built from 12 residues. The V end lost 8 bases, the J end lost 5 bases, and 13 bases lay between the germline ends. In nucleotides, the CDR3 is TGTGCCAGCGGAGAAGGGTTCCACGAGCAGTACTTC. Encoded protein: CASGEGFHEQYF.

Many counts were recorded for this clonotype. The chain links TRBV20-1 to TRBJ1-4; possibly TRBD1 for D (6 bases). V was clipped by 4 bases and J by 5 bases, with 11 bases between them. Germline V gives CDR1 DFQATT, CDR2 SNEGSKA (reference sequence). CDR3 length equals 13 residues. CDR3: CSAKSGANEKLFF. CDR3 bases: TGCAGTGCTAAATCAGGGGCGAATGAAAAACTGTTTTTT.